This T cell receptor (beta chain) emerged from a study of blood T cells in healthy people across ages. This CDR3 contains 15 residues. V trimming: 4 bases; J trimming: 3 bases; junction bases outside the gene matches: 7. Then a second PCR, running roughly 7 to 11 cycles, was carried out with a sample-barcoded 5' primer and a J-beta primer mix. TCRdb ran MiXCR on the 5' RACE reads and lists one entry per CDR3 protein. Altogether a few hundred thousand distinct CDR3 sequences are present, roughly a quarter being singletons, with the ten largest covering roughly 3.5%. This clonotype was detected only a few times. Every sample yielded at least 6 million isolated PBMCs. This sample also appeared in a second study, on T cells of mothers and their children.

The clonotype was recovered from a boy aged 2 to 9 in good health. The chain carries TRBV12-3 or TRBV12-4 and TRBJ2-5, with TRBD1 matching over 8 bases. The sequencing input was blood. Written as DNA, the CDR3 is TGTGCCAGCAGTTCCCCCGGACAGGGAAAAGAGACCCAGTACTTC. Translated, it gives CASSSPGQGKETQYF.